Below are 2 T cell receptor beta chains sequenced from a single sample in a study of CD8+CD57+ T cells in acquired aplastic anemia. Patients included in sequencing had previously demonstrated CD8+CD57+ cell expansion by flow cytometry. Profiling of TCR beta VDJ combinations and CDR3 sequences used genomic DNA as template. TCRdb re-called the reads with MiXCR, one entry per CDR3 protein. The profile shows approximately 150,000 distinct CDR3 sequences, 71% of them singletons. The sequencing input was sorted CD4+, CD8+, or CD8+CD57+ T cells (not recorded which) from PBMCs. The receptors originated from a human donor with aplastic anemia.

The chain has TRBV7-6 and TRBJ2-2; TRBD2 is a possible D gene (6 bases). Germline V lookup: CDR1 SGHVS, CDR2 FNYEAQ. Deletions cut 2 bases from V and 7 bases from J, with 8 bases between. This CDR3 contains 13 residues. This CDR3 is CASSLSGDGELFF. DNA for the CDR3: TGTGCCAGCAGCTTATCGGGGGACGGGGAGCTGTTTTTT.

The rearrangement uses TRBV29-1 and TRBJ2-2; D possibly corresponds to TRBD2 (6 bases). Germline lookup yields CDR1 SQVTM and CDR2 ANQGSEA. V was trimmed by 7 bases and J by 2 bases, leaving 14 bases between them. The CDR3 consists of 14 residues. The CDR3 loop is CSAAGGKNTGELFF. The CDR3 coding sequence is TGCAGCGCTGCGGGCGGGAAAAACACCGGGGAGCTGTTTTTT.